The 23 T cell receptor beta chains below were found in one sample sequenced in a study of T cells in tuberculosis. TCRdb's table, derived via immunoSEQ multiplex PCR, lists solely in-frame clones and lacks some. Altogether about 20,000 clones are present, approximately 90% being singletons, with the ten largest covering roughly 14%. Material for sequencing was PBMCs. These receptors were taken from a donor aged 5-35 years with latent tuberculosis or without tuberculosis infection.

The J gene is TRBJ1-6, the V gene TRBV19; a weak D match, TRBD1 (5 bases). CDR1 LNHDA and CDR2 SQIVND come from the germline V gene (reference sequence). The CDR3 runs 14 residues. Trimming removed 5 bases from V and 6 bases from J, with 11 bases in between. CDR3 sequence: CASSFLTVNSPLHF. The CDR3 DNA is TGTGCCAGTAGTTTCCTGACAGTTAATTCACCCCTCCACTTT.

The gene calls are TRBV15 and TRBJ2-3, with 9 bases fitting TRBD1. V lost 0 bases, J lost 3 bases, and 1 base stayed unmatched. The germline V gene has CDR1 LNHNV and CDR2 YYDKDF (reference sequence). The CDR3 is 15 amino acids. In DNA, the CDR3 is TGTGCCACCAGCAGAGAGGGACAGGGAACAGATACGCAGTATTTT. Protein: CATSREGQGTDTQYF.

V gene TRBV15 combines with J gene TRBJ2-3; TRBD2 matches 10 bases. V shed 1 base and J 9 bases; nucleotides not matched to a gene: 7. Germline CDR1 reads LNHNV; CDR2 reads YYDKDF (reference sequence). CDR3 size: 15 residues. Written as DNA, the CDR3 is TGTGCCACCAGCAGAGCCCGGAGTAGCGGGGGGACGCAGTATTTT. Protein: CATSRARSSGGTQYF.

This clone has a handful of counts. The CDR3 sequence: CASSRTGTYEQYF. As DNA, the CDR3 is TGTGCCAGCAGTAGGACGGGGACCTACGAGCAGTACTTC. The gene calls are TRBV6-1 and TRBJ2-7; TRBD2 might be the D (5 bases). The CDR3 totals 13 residues. Germline values: CDR1 MNHNS, CDR2 SASEGT. V lost 5 bases and J 2 bases, leaving 10 bases between the germline ends.

The chain joins TRBV6-1 to TRBJ2-1; possibly TRBD1 for D (6 bases). The CDR3 totals 13 residues. Trimming removed 6 bases from V and 6 bases from J, with 12 bases in between. The germline V gene has CDR1 MNHNS and CDR2 SASEGT. The CDR3 loop is CASSLTTGNEQFF. The CDR3 DNA reads TGTGCCAGCAGCCTAACGACAGGCAATGAGCAGTTCTTC.

J is TRBJ2-1 and V is TRBV6-4, with TRBD2 matching 10 bases. J gave up 4 bases and V 2 bases, and 2 bases lay outside the gene matches. CDR3 length: 15 residues. The V gene's germline CDR1 is MRHNA and CDR2 SNTAGT. CDR3 sequence reads: CASSDERGGYNEQFF. DNA for the CDR3: TGTGCCAGCAGTGACGAGCGGGGGGGGTACAATGAGCAGTTCTTC.

This chain joins TRBV5-1 and TRBJ2-5, with 10 bases fitting TRBD1. After removal of 3 bases from V and 3 bases from J, the junction contained 5 bases not matched to a gene. CDR1 and CDR2 from the germline V gene are SGHRS and YFSETQ. The CDR3 covers 15 residues. The CDR3 here is CASSWGTGAEETQYF. Here the CDR3 DNA reads TGCGCCAGCAGCTGGGGGACAGGGGCCGAAGAGACCCAGTACTTC.

The rearrangement joins TRBV6-1 to TRBJ2-5; no definite D call. This CDR3 comprises 14 residues. Germline assignment: CDR1 MNHNS and CDR2 SASEGT. Deletions cut 2 bases from V and 1 base from J, with 8 bases between. Here the CDR3 reads CASSEYSSQETQYF. The CDR3 region has the DNA TGTGCCAGCAGTGAATATAGCAGCCAAGAGACCCAGTACTTC.

The chain employs TRBV15 and TRBJ2-3; 9 nucleotides line up with TRBD2. There are 16 residues in the CDR3. Germline V CDR1 and CDR2: LNHNV, YYDKDF (reference sequence). V trimming: 1 base; J trimming: 1 base; junction bases outside the gene matches: 3. The CDR3 DNA follows: TGTGCCACCAGCAGAGGGGCTAGCGGGGGCACAGATACGCAGTATTTT. This encodes CATSRGASGGTDTQYF.

The rearrangement links TRBV4-1 to TRBJ2-5; D ambiguous. The CDR3 loop spans 14 amino acids. The V and J ends lost 4 bases and 9 bases respectively, with 18 bases between them. Germline V CDR1 and CDR2: MGHRA, YSYEKL. The CDR3 nucleotides are TGCGCCAGCAGCCCCGAGGCGGCACGGGTGGCCCAGTACTTC. Amino acid sequence: CASSPEAARVAQYF.

The chain joins TRBV19 to TRBJ2-7; the D gene is possibly TRBD1 (6 bases). Trimming took off 4 bases at V and 3 bases at J, with 10 bases between the two ends. This CDR3 comprises 13 residues. The germline V gene encodes CDR1 LNHDA and CDR2 SQIVND (reference sequence). CDR3 region: CASSKDSNYEQYF. CDR3 bases: TGTGCCAGTAGTAAGGACAGTAACTACGAGCAGTACTTC.

The chain uses TRBV5-1 and TRBJ2-7; 7 bases match TRBD2. J was trimmed by 1 base and V by 0 bases; bases with no gene match: 4. The CDR3 loop spans 15 amino acids. The germline V gene encodes CDR1 SGHRS and CDR2 YFSETQ. DNA of the CDR3: TGCGCCAGCAGCTTGGGAGTGGGGGGGTCCTACGAGCAGTACTTC. This codes for CASSLGVGGSYEQYF.

This clone was seen just once. The gene calls are TRBV2 and TRBJ1-5, with D maybe TRBD1 (6 bases). Per the germline V gene, CDR1 is SNHLY and CDR2 is FYNNEI. CDR3 length: 13 amino acids. V lost 6 bases and J lost 8, with 14 bases in between. The CDR3 coding sequence is TGTGCCAGCAGCCCTAAAGGGGGAAAGCCCCAGCATTTT. Its translation: CASSPKGGKPQHF.

The chain links TRBV4-3 to TRBJ2-5; D possibly corresponds to TRBD1 (5 bases). The CDR3 has 15 amino acids. Trimming left V 2 bases short and J 5 bases short, with 15 bases between. Germline values: CDR1 LGHNA, CDR2 YSLEER. CDR3 nucleotide sequence: TGCGCCAGCAGCCAACTTCCAGGGTCCCGGGAGACCCAGTACTTC. This encodes CASSQLPGSRETQYF.

This clone was counted only a few times. The chain recombines TRBV12-5 with TRBJ1-1; no clear D. CDR1 is LGHNT, CDR2 FRNRAP, per germline. V lost 0 bases to trimming and J lost 1 base, with 9 bases between them. CDR3 length equals 15 residues. The CDR3 DNA follows: TGTGCTAGTGGTTTGGTACTAGACACGAACACTGAAGCTTTCTTT. Translation gives CASGLVLDTNTEAFF.

This clone was detected once. CDR3 residues: CASSVNTGELFF. The CDR3 coding sequence is TGTGCCAGCTCAGTAAACACCGGGGAGCTGTTTTTT. This rearrangement joins TRBV18 to TRBJ2-2; unclear D gene. V lost 5 bases and J 2 bases, leaving 3 bases between the germline ends. This CDR3 contains 12 residues. The germline CDR1 and CDR2 sequences are KGHSH and LQKENI.

V gene TRBV6-5 combines with J gene TRBJ2-7; perhaps TRBD1 as D (6 bases). The CDR3 spans 14 residues. Per germline, CDR1 MNHEY and CDR2 SVGAGI. Between the trimmed V and J ends, which lost 2 bases and 0 bases, there was a span of 8 bases. The DNA of the CDR3 is TGTGCCAGCAGTTACCAGGGGAGCTCCTACGAGCAGTACTTC. It specifies CASSYQGSSYEQYF.

This clone was picked up one time. The genes are TRBV25-1 and TRBJ1-1, with D possibly matching TRBD1 (6 bases). Trimming cost V 3 bases and J 3 bases, with 14 bases left between them. The CDR3 has 15 residues. Germline V CDR1 and CDR2: MGHDK, SYGVNS. The CDR3 DNA sequence: TGTGCCAGCAGTGAGTCAGGGGCGTTCGACACTGAAGCTTTCTTT. Translated, it gives CASSESGAFDTEAFF.

The chain uses TRBV25-1 and TRBJ1-6; D is unclear. The CDR3 has 15 amino acids. Per the germline V gene, CDR1 is MGHDK and CDR2 is SYGVNS. Trimming took off 8 bases at V and 0 bases at J, with 11 bases between the two ends. The CDR3 region is CASHTGSSYNSPLHF. Written as DNA, the CDR3 is TGTGCCAGCCATACGGGGAGCTCCTATAATTCACCCCTCCACTTT.

The V call is TRBV4-3, the J call TRBJ2-1, with TRBD1 matching 7 bases. From germline, CDR1 is LGHNA and CDR2 YSLEER. The length of the CDR3 is 17 residues. The V gene end was trimmed by 1 base and the J gene end by 0 bases; junction bases not matched to a gene: 6. Written as DNA, the CDR3 is TGCGCCAGCAGCCAAGGCCTCAGGGGGAGCTCCTACAATGAGCAGTTCTTC. Its translation: CASSQGLRGSSYNEQFF.

This rearrangement joins TRBV29-1 to TRBJ2-1; a weak D match, TRBD2 (6 bases). Trimming stripped 4 bases from V and 4 bases from J, with 11 bases between. The germline V gene encodes CDR1 SQVTM and CDR2 ANQGSEA. This CDR3 region has 13 residues. In DNA form, the CDR3 reads TGCAGCGTTGCTTGGACTACATACAATGAGCAGTTCTTC. Protein sequence: CSVAWTTYNEQFF.

The chain is built from TRBV5-1 and TRBJ2-5; 8 bases match TRBD2. CDR1 is SGHRS, CDR2 YFSETQ, per germline. Losses at the gene ends were 4 bases for V and 1 base for J; bases not matched to a gene: 3. CDR3 length: 14 residues. The CDR3 here is CASSTGGPQETQYF. The CDR3 region has the DNA TGCGCCAGCAGCACGGGGGGGCCCCAAGAGACCCAGTACTTC.

This clone was picked up one time. This chain uses TRBV4-2 with TRBJ2-7; maybe TRBD2 (6 bases). The CDR3 is 14 amino acids. The V end lost 0 bases, the J end lost 3 bases, and 9 bases lay between the germline ends. Germline V gene sequence: CDR1 LGHNA, CDR2 YNFKEQ. The CDR3 DNA reads TGTGCCAGCAGCCAAGAGATTAGCGGCTACGAGCAGTACTTC. Its translation: CASSQEISGYEQYF.